The T cell receptor beta chain under discussion was sequenced for a study of regulatory T cells in long-lasting Graves disease. In germline, CDR1 is KGHSH, CDR2 LQKENI. Between the trimmed V and J ends, which lost 3 bases and 1 base, there was a span of 12 bases. The CDR3 covers 15 residues. Arm-PCR with iRepertoire HTBI primers amplified the CDR3 regions for these TCR beta libraries. TCRdb re-analysed the multiplex PCR reads in MiXCR, keeping a single row per CDR3 protein. The table shows 580,000 or so distinct CDR3 sequences, with about 15% occurring only once. Time point noted: newly diagnosed GD, antithyroid drugs for less than 3 months. PBMC-extracted RNA yielded the TCR library. In this sample, this clonotype turned up many times. The same sample was also studied in work on T cells in Graves' hyperthyroidism and ophthalmopathy. This second study notes: The HTBI primer set drove a first-round RT-PCR of the TCR CDR3. A 13 V-J model separated ophthalmopathy from stable hyperthyroidism.

This chain links TRBV18 with TRBJ1-1, with D hard to call. Sequenced material: peripheral blood mononuclear cells (PBMCs), taken at new diagnosis, from a patient treated with antithyroid drugs. The TCR comes from a man younger than 30 with Graves disease. The CDR3 is CASSPQSSGNTEAFF. In DNA, the CDR3 is TGTGCCAGCTCACCGCAGTCGTCGGGGAACACTGAAGCTTTCTTT.